These T cell receptor beta chains were read from a single sample in a study of T cells in Graves' hyperthyroidism and ophthalmopathy. Each CDR3 protein is one row after TCRdb ran MiXCR on the multiplex PCR reads. This sample carries hundreds of thousands of distinct CDR3 sequences, about 38% of them seen once, and the ten largest clones take roughly 8.3%. Input material: blood. These receptors all come from a man between 18 and 35 years old with Graves' hyperthyroidism. Both conserved end residues are part of each CDR3. The order of the fields is clone size, J gene, D gene, V gene, CDR3 protein, CDR3 DNA. The D gene is left open where the match is weak. Size is stated for part of the rows, as once, few or many counts, or as a class when the clone is expanded.

clone size: few; J gene: TRBJ2-5; D gene: NA; V gene: TRBV9; CDR3 protein: CASSVDGAPETQYF; CDR3 DNA: TGTGCCAGCAGCGTAGATGGAGCCCCAGAGACCCAGTACTTC
clone size: many; J gene: TRBJ1-6; D gene: NA; V gene: TRBV20-1; CDR3 protein: CSASQGSESYNSPLHF; CDR3 DNA: TGCAGTGCTAGTCAGGGGTCGGAATCCTATAATTCACCCCTCCACTTT
clone size: many; J gene: TRBJ2-5; D gene: NA; V gene: TRBV2; CDR3 protein: CASSKDTGETQYF; CDR3 DNA: TGTGCCAGCAGTAAAGATACCGGGGAGACCCAGTACTTC
clone size: few; J gene: TRBJ2-5; D gene: TRBD2; V gene: TRBV4-3; CDR3 protein: CASSQALAGEETQYF; CDR3 DNA: TGCGCCAGCAGCCAAGCACTAGCGGGAGAAGAGACCCAGTACTTC
clone size: many; J gene: TRBJ2-6; D gene: NA; V gene: TRBV19; CDR3 protein: CASFPGKAGANVLTF; CDR3 DNA: TGTGCCAGTTTTCCGGGCAAGGCTGGGGCCAACGTCCTGACTTTC
clone size: NA; J gene: TRBJ2-7; D gene: NA; V gene: TRBV7-9; CDR3 protein: CANSFGSEGAEYF; CDR3 DNA: TGTGCCAACAGCTTTGGATCTGAAGGAGCTGAGTACTTC
clone size: few; J gene: TRBJ2-6; D gene: TRBD1; V gene: TRBV9; CDR3 protein: CASSADRVSSGANVLTF; CDR3 DNA: TGTGCCAGCAGTGCGGACAGGGTGAGCTCTGGGGCCAACGTCCTGACTTTC
clone size: NA; J gene: TRBJ2-5; D gene: TRBD1; V gene: TRBV11-2; CDR3 protein: CASSFRTGVETQYF; CDR3 DNA: TGTGCCAGCAGCTTTCGAACAGGGGTGGAGACCCAGTACTTC
clone size: few; J gene: TRBJ1-1; D gene: NA; V gene: TRBV9; CDR3 protein: CASSVWAGTEAFF; CDR3 DNA: TGTGCCAGCAGCGTATGGGCGGGTACTGAAGCTTTCTTT
clone size: NA; J gene: TRBJ1-1; D gene: TRBD1; V gene: TRBV7-2; CDR3 protein: CASSVLPGTGANTEAFF; CDR3 DNA: TGTGCCAGCAGCGTTCTCCCCGGGACAGGGGCCAACACTGAAGCTTTCTTT
clone size: many; J gene: TRBJ2-5; D gene: NA; V gene: TRBV24-1; CDR3 protein: CATSDSTPGTETQYF; CDR3 DNA: TGTGCCACCAGTGATTCCACCCCAGGGACAGAGACCCAGTACTTC
clone size: NA; J gene: TRBJ1-1; D gene: NA; V gene: TRBV5-1; CDR3 protein: CASSRDGVNTEAFF; CDR3 DNA: TGCGCCAGCAGCCGGGACGGGGTGAACACTGAAGCTTTCTTT
clone size: many; J gene: TRBJ2-5; D gene: TRBD1; V gene: TRBV2; CDR3 protein: CASSEDRGWETQYF; CDR3 DNA: TGTGCCAGCAGTGAAGACAGGGGCTGGGAGACCCAGTACTTC
clone size: few; J gene: TRBJ1-6; D gene: NA; V gene: TRBV5-1; CDR3 protein: CASSFSGDLNSPLHF; CDR3 DNA: TGCGCCAGCAGCTTTTCAGGCGACCTGAATTCACCCCTCCACTTT
clone size: NA; J gene: TRBJ2-3; D gene: NA; V gene: TRBV29-1; CDR3 protein: CSVRTATDTQYF; CDR3 DNA: TGCAGCGTTCGGACAGCCACAGATACGCAGTATTTT
clone size: once; J gene: TRBJ2-5; D gene: NA; V gene: TRBV7-8; CDR3 protein: CASSKATGTPVREQYF; CDR3 DNA: TGTGCCAGCAGCAAGGCCACCGGGACACCCGTTCGGGAGCAGTACTTC
clone size: NA; J gene: TRBJ2-7; D gene: NA; V gene: TRBV20-1; CDR3 protein: CSALRGADYEQYF; CDR3 DNA: TGCAGTGCGCTCAGGGGGGCGGATTACGAGCAGTACTTC
clone size: many; J gene: TRBJ2-5; D gene: NA; V gene: TRBV2; CDR3 protein: CASSEQGLETQYF; CDR3 DNA: TGTGCCAGCAGTGAGCAGGGGCTGGAGACCCAGTACTTC
clone size: few; J gene: TRBJ2-2; D gene: TRBD1; V gene: TRBV7-3; CDR3 protein: CASSLMGTGNTGELFF; CDR3 DNA: TGTGCCAGCAGCCTGATGGGGACAGGGAACACCGGGGAGCTGTTTTTT
clone size: NA; J gene: TRBJ1-5; D gene: NA; V gene: TRBV24-1; CDR3 protein: CATSDSTGPSGRPQHF; CDR3 DNA: TGTGCCACCAGTGATTCCACAGGGCCCTCGGGCCGGCCCCAGCATTTT
clone size: NA; J gene: TRBJ1-1; D gene: NA; V gene: TRBV5-6; CDR3 protein: CASSVDPGALEAFF; CDR3 DNA: TGTGCCAGCAGCGTCGATCCCGGGGCTCTTGAAGCTTTCTTT
clone size: NA; J gene: TRBJ2-6; D gene: TRBD1; V gene: TRBV20-1; CDR3 protein: CSANRQGDSGANVLTF; CDR3 DNA: TGCAGTGCGAATCGACAGGGGGACTCTGGGGCCAACGTCCTGACTTTC
clone size: few; J gene: TRBJ2-7; D gene: TRBD1; V gene: TRBV9; CDR3 protein: CASSVAWQGAYEQYF; CDR3 DNA: TGTGCCAGCAGCGTAGCTTGGCAGGGGGCGTACGAGCAGTACTTC
clone size: many; J gene: TRBJ1-1; D gene: NA; V gene: TRBV2; CDR3 protein: CASSELWTVMNTEAFF; CDR3 DNA: TGTGCCAGCAGTGAACTTTGGACAGTCATGAACACTGAAGCTTTCTTT
clone size: many; J gene: TRBJ2-5; D gene: NA; V gene: TRBV7-2; CDR3 protein: CASTSSRETQYF; CDR3 DNA: TGTGCCAGCACCTCTAGCCGAGAGACCCAGTACTTC
clone size: many; J gene: TRBJ2-7; D gene: NA; V gene: TRBV2; CDR3 protein: CASTSVKGQSYEQYF; CDR3 DNA: TGTGCCAGCACCTCCGTTAAAGGACAGTCCTACGAGCAGTACTTC
clone size: NA; J gene: TRBJ2-2; D gene: TRBD1; V gene: TRBV6-5; CDR3 protein: CASRLQGAGELFF; CDR3 DNA: TGTGCCAGCAGACTACAGGGGGCCGGGGAGCTGTTTTTT
clone size: few; J gene: TRBJ2-7; D gene: NA; V gene: TRBV7-2; CDR3 protein: CASRTRDFSYEQYF; CDR3 DNA: TGTGCCAGCAGAACCCGGGACTTCTCCTACGAGCAGTACTTC
clone size: many; J gene: TRBJ1-1; D gene: NA; V gene: TRBV6-6; CDR3 protein: CASTKGGEAFF; CDR3 DNA: TGTGCCAGCACCAAGGGTGGTGAAGCTTTCTTT